This T cell receptor (beta chain) derives from a study of blood T cell repertoires in COVID-19. Produced via immunoSEQ multiplex PCR; TCRdb's table is partial and in-frame only. Among around 110,000 clones listed, just over 90% were seen once. In germline, CDR1 is SGHRS, CDR2 YFSETQ. J gave up 3 bases and V 1 base, and 0 bases lay outside the gene matches. The CDR3 covers 15 residues. The sequence derives from a human donor with active COVID-19. The donor label of this sample is uncertain. This sequence joins TRBV5-1 and TRBJ2-3, with 12 positions matching TRBD2. Sequencing was done on a sample of peripheral blood. CDR3 sequence reads: CASSLTSGGTDTQYF. CDR3 in DNA: TGCGCCAGCAGCTTGACTAGCGGGGGGACAGATACGCAGTATTTT.